This is a list of T cell receptor beta chains from one sample in a study of cytomegalovirus exposure and HLA in healthy donors. Generated by immunoSEQ multiplex PCR, the TCRdb table keeps only in-frame clones and is missing some. Here the sample spans approximately 120,000 clones, approximately 73% being singletons. Sequencing was performed on PBMCs. The receptors derive from a man between 60 and 70 years old in good health and CMV-seropositive. The CDR3 runs from the conserved cysteine through the conserved F or W. A D gene is named only where the DNA matches it firmly. Clone size is given for some rows only: seen once, a few or many times, or a class if the clone is expanded.

v_gene	abundance	d_gene	j_gene	CDR3nt	CDR3aa
TRBV6-6	-	TRBD2	TRBJ2-6	TGTGCCAGCAGGCTAGCGGGGGGTTCTGGGGCCAACGTCCTGACTTTC	CASRLAGGSGANVLTF
TRBV5-5	-	TRBD1	TRBJ2-5	TGTGCCAGCAGCTCGATACAGGGGTTGCAGACCCAGTACTTC	CASSSIQGLQTQYF
TRBV28	-	-	TRBJ1-2	TGTGCCAGCCAACGGTGGGTGGGGCTGGAAAATAACTATGGCTACACCTTC	CASQRWVGLENNYGYTF
TRBV4-1	-	TRBD1	TRBJ1-5	TGCGCCAGCAGCCCCGGCGGCAGGGGGCCCAATCAGCCCCAGCATTTT	CASSPGGRGPNQPQHF
TRBV7-6	-	-	TRBJ1-1	TGTGCCAGCAGCGCCTACAGGAACACTGAAGCTTTCTTT	CASSAYRNTEAFF
TRBV19	-	TRBD1	TRBJ1-6	TGTGCCAGCAGAAACCCACAGGCAGACAGGGCCCTCCACTTT	CASRNPQADRALHF
TRBV2	-	-	TRBJ2-5	TGTGCCAGCAGTGGCGGGGATGGGGAGACCCAGTACTTC	CASSGGDGETQYF
TRBV5-1	few	-	TRBJ2-2	TGCGCCAGCAGCCCCGAGGTGGGGGCCGGGTCGTCCGGGGAGCTGTTTTTT	CASSPEVGAGSSGELFF
TRBV13	few	TRBD1	TRBJ2-2	TGTGCCAGCAGCCAAGACCGGGACAGGGGCCATTCCGGGGAGCTGTTTTTT	CASSQDRDRGHSGELFF
TRBV27	-	-	TRBJ1-6	TGTGCCAGCAGTTTATCACGGGGTCATTCACCCCTCCACTTT	CASSLSRGHSPLHF
TRBV5-1	-	TRBD1	TRBJ2-2	TGCGCCAGCAGCAATGACAGGGAAAGGAACACCGGGGAGCTGTTTTTT	CASSNDRERNTGELFF
TRBV6-1	-	TRBD1	TRBJ1-6	TGTGCCAGCAGTGGACAGGGCTATAATTCACCCCTCCACTTT	CASSGQGYNSPLHF
TRBV7-9	-	TRBD1	TRBJ1-2	TGTGCCAGCAGCCTGGGACAGACTCTGGCCTACACCTTC	CASSLGQTLAYTF
TRBV4-1	-	TRBD1	TRBJ1-1	TGCGCCACCTCAGGGGGCAGGGGGCGAGAAGCTTTCTTT	CATSGGRGREAFF
TRBV15	-	TRBD1	TRBJ2-5	TGTGCCACCAGCAGGAGACAGGGGCAGGGGGAGACCCAGTACTTC	CATSRRQGQGETQYF
TRBV5-3	-	-	TRBJ1-3	TGTGCCAGAAGCTTGTGCCGCGGGGGCCGCGTTCTGCGGGTTAGTGGAAACACCATATATTTT	CARSLCRGGRVLRVSGNTIYF
TRBV7-9	-	-	TRBJ2-6	TGTGCCAGCACCCATGCGGGGGCCAACGTCCTGACTTTC	CASTHAGANVLTF
TRBV28	few	-	TRBJ2-7	TGTGCCGGCAGTTCAGGGCTTTCCTACGAGCAGTACTTC	CAGSSGLSYEQYF
TRBV6-5	-	-	TRBJ2-3	TGTGCCAGCAGCCGAGGGGATACGCAGTATTTT	CASSRGDTQYF
TRBV28	-	-	TRBJ1-1	TGTGCCAGCAGTCCGGGCAGGGTCGGCGCTTTCTTT	CASSPGRVGAFF
TRBV7-2	-	TRBD1	TRBJ2-3	TGTGCCAGCAGCTCGGGGACAGACGTCACAGATACGCAGTATTTT	CASSSGTDVTDTQYF
TRBV6-1	-	-	TRBJ1-2	TGTGCCGGGGGGACCGGTGGGAACTATGGCTACACCTTC	CAGGTGGNYGYTF
TRBV5-1	-	TRBD1	TRBJ2-3	TGCGCCAGCACAAGGACAGGGGGCGCTTCAGATACGCAGTATTTT	CASTRTGGASDTQYF
TRBV11-2	-	-	TRBJ2-2	TGTGCCAGCAGCCGAACTGCCGGCACCGGGGAGCTGTTTTTT	CASSRTAGTGELFF
TRBV10-3	-	-	TRBJ2-5	TGTGCCATCAGTGAGTCGGCAGGGGCCGGGGAGACCCAGTACTTC	CAISESAGAGETQYF
TRBV27	few	-	TRBJ1-5	TGTGCCAGCAGTTTAAACCGGGGCAATCAGCCCCAGCATTTT	CASSLNRGNQPQHF
TRBV29-1	-	TRBD1	TRBJ2-1	TGCAGCGTTGTGCGGGACAGGGGAATGAATGAGCAGTTCTTC	CSVVRDRGMNEQFF
TRBV10-2	-	TRBD1	TRBJ1-2	TGCGCCACCGGACAGGGTGTCAGTGGCTACACCTTC	CATGQGVSGYTF
TRBV5-6	-	TRBD2	TRBJ2-2	TGTGCCAGCAGGCCTAATTCCTTCGGGCGGGGGGGCCAGACCGGGGAGCTGTTTTTT	CASRPNSFGRGGQTGELFF
TRBV7-6	-	-	TRBJ2-1	TGTGCCAGCAGCTTAGAACAGAGACACAATGAGCAGTTCTTC	CASSLEQRHNEQFF
TRBV19	few	-	TRBJ1-1	TGTGCCAGTAGAAATTCACCAGGGTTGAGCACTGAAGCTTTCTTT	CASRNSPGLSTEAFF
TRBV5-1	-	TRBD1	TRBJ1-2	TGCGCCAGCAGCTTGGACGGGACAGGGAAAGGCTACACCTTC	CASSLDGTGKGYTF
TRBV6-1	few	-	TRBJ1-5	TGTGCCAGCAGTGAAGATGTGTCAGTTGACAATCAGCCCCAGCATTTT	CASSEDVSVDNQPQHF
TRBV4-1	few	TRBD2	TRBJ2-3	TGCGCCAGCAGCCAATCCGGCAGCGGGGAAACAGATACGCAGTATTTT	CASSQSGSGETDTQYF
TRBV5-1	-	-	TRBJ2-5	TGCGCCAGCAGCTTGAGGGAGGCTAAAACCCAGACCCAGTACTTC	CASSLREAKTQTQYF
TRBV19	-	-	TRBJ2-7	TGTGCCAGTAGTATAGATCCAACCTACGAGCAGTACTTC	CASSIDPTYEQYF
TRBV4-2	-	TRBD1	TRBJ2-7	TGTGCCAGCAGCCGGGACAGGGCTGGCTACGAGCAGTACTTC	CASSRDRAGYEQYF
TRBV5-1	-	-	TRBJ2-6	TGCGCCAGCAGCTCATCCGGGTGGGCTGGGGCCAACGTCCTGACTTTC	CASSSSGWAGANVLTF
TRBV5-1	-	-	TRBJ2-1	TGCGCCAGCAGTAGGGGCTTCTCGGGTAATGAGCAGTTCTTC	CASSRGFSGNEQFF
TRBV30	-	-	TRBJ2-7	TGTGCCTGGAGAAGGGAGGGGGGGGCGCGCGAGCAGTACTTC	CAWRREGGAREQYF
TRBV7-6	-	TRBD1	TRBJ2-2	TGTGCCAGCAGCTCTCCGGGACAGGGAGCCGGGGAGCTGTTTTTT	CASSSPGQGAGELFF
TRBV18	-	TRBD1	TRBJ1-2	TGTGCCAGCTCACCAGGAGAGCAGGGGGCTGTCTATGGCTACACCTTC	CASSPGEQGAVYGYTF
TRBV7-8	-	-	TRBJ1-5	TGTGCCAGCAGCAAGCGACAGATGAATCAGCCCCAGCATTTT	CASSKRQMNQPQHF